This T cell receptor (beta chain) comes out of a study of blood T cell repertoires in COVID-19. Across the study: Acute and convalescent COVID-19 samples came from the United States, Italy and Spain. Nucleic acid was either cDNA or gDNA, and it came from T cells, B-cell-depleted T cells, or PBMCs.

The CDR3 extends over 18 amino acids. The V gene lost 2 bases and the J gene lost 0 bases, with 17 bases spanning the gap. Germline V gene data show CDR1 as MNHEY and CDR2 as SVGEGT. As originally analysed: Reference gene primer amplification gave estimated nucleated cell counts. Sequencing was performed with immunoSEQ multiplex PCR; in TCRdb, only in-frame clones are kept and a portion is missing. Clonal size and the V and J genes are those of that table, whereas D and trimming came from the DNA. The data hold roughly 250,000 clones, with more than 60% observed a single time. Sequenced material: peripheral blood. The chain recombines TRBV6-2 or TRBV6-3 with TRBJ1-3; D unclear. The TCR was taken from a woman aged 35 to 49 with active or convalescent COVID-19. CDR3 in amino acids: CASSYTPLSSNSGNTIYF. In DNA, the CDR3 is TGTGCCAGCAGTTACACTCCCCTTTCGAGCAACTCTGGAAACACCATATATTTT.